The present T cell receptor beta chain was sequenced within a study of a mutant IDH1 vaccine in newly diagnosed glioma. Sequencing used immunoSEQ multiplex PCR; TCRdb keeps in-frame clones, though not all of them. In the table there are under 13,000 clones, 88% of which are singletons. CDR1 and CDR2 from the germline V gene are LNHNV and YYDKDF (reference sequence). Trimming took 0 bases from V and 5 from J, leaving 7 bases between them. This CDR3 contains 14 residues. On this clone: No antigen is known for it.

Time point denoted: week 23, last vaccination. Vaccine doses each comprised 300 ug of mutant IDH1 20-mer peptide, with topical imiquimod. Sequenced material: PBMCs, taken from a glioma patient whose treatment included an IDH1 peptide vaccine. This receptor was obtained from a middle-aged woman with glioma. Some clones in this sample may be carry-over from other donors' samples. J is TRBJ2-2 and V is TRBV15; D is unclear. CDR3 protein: CATSRDIATGELFF. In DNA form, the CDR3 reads TGTGCCACCAGCAGAGATATCGCAACCGGGGAGCTGTTTTTT.